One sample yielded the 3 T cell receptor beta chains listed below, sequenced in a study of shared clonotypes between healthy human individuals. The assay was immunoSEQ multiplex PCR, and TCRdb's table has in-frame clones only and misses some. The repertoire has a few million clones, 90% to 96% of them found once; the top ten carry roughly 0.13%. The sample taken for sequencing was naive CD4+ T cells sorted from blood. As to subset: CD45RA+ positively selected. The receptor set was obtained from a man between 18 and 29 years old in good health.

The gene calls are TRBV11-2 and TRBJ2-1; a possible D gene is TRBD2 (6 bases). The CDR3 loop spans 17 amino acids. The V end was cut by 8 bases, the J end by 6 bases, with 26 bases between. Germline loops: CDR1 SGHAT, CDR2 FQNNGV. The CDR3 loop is CASSGWTTTTGSNEQFF. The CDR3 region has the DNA TGTGCCAGCTCCGGTTGGACTACCACAACGGGGTCCAATGAGCAGTTCTTC.

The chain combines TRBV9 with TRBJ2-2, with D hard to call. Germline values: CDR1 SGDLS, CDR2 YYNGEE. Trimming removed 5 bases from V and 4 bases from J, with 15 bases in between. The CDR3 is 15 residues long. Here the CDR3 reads CASSAPTSRTGELFF. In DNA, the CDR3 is TGTGCCAGCAGTGCGCCCACGTCCCGCACCGGGGAGCTGTTTTTT.

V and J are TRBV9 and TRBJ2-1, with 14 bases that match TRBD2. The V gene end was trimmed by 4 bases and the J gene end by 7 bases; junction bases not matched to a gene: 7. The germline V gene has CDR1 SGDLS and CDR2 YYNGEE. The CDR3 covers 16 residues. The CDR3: CASSTRTSGGRNEQFF. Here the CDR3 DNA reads TGTGCCAGCAGCACGAGGACTAGCGGGGGGCGAAATGAGCAGTTCTTC.